Shown below are 27 T cell receptor beta chains from a single sample sequenced in a study of CD8 T cells in Susac syndrome. With random hexamers, 0.5 to 1 ug RNA was reverse transcribed. TCRdb itself ran the immunoSEQ multiplex PCR reads through MiXCR, one entry per CDR3 protein. The sample lists almost 450,000 distinct CDR3 sequences, around 85% occurring once. The material sequenced was CD8+ T cells from PBMCs. The receptors originated from a human donor with multiple sclerosis.

The rearrangement uses TRBV6-5 and TRBJ2-3; possibly TRBD2 for D (6 bases). V lost 3 bases and J 6 bases, leaving 13 bases between the germline ends. CDR1 is MNHEY and CDR2 is SVGAGI in the germline V gene. CDR3 length: 14 residues. DNA for the CDR3: TGTGCCAGCAGTTATGGGCGGGAAGGGGATACGCAGTATTTT. This encodes CASSYGREGDTQYF.

CDR3 protein: CASSQGQGPAYEQYF. CDR3 nucleotides: TGTGCCAGCAGCCAGGGACAGGGTCCTGCCTACGAGCAGTACTTC. The rearrangement links TRBV3-1 to TRBJ2-7; the match to TRBD1 covers 9 bases. Losses at the gene ends were 3 bases for V and 2 bases for J; bases not matched to a gene: 5. Germline lookup yields CDR1 LGHDT and CDR2 YNNKEL (reference sequence). CDR3 length: 15 residues.

This chain joins TRBV2 and TRBJ1-1; 9 positions match TRBD1. The CDR3 contains 13 residues. Per the germline V gene, CDR1 is SNHLY and CDR2 is FYNNEI. The ends lost 4 bases at V and 6 bases at J; junction bases unmatched: 3. The CDR3 coding sequence is TGTGCCAGCAGTGGGGGACAGGGTTCTGAAGCTTTCTTT. Translated: CASSGGQGSEAFF.

V usage is TRBV6-1 and J usage is TRBJ2-7, with 8 nucleotides matching TRBD1. Losses at the gene ends were 6 bases for V and 0 bases for J; bases not matched to a gene: 7. CDR3 length: 15 amino acids. Germline CDR1 and CDR2: MNHNS and SASEGT. CDR3 in amino acids: CASRDPGGLSYEQYF. The CDR3 region has the DNA TGTGCCAGCAGGGACCCAGGGGGCCTCTCCTACGAGCAGTACTTC.

The gene calls are TRBV27 and TRBJ2-7; no definite D call. This CDR3 has 14 residues. Germline assignment: CDR1 MNHEY and CDR2 SMNVEV (reference sequence). Deletions cut 8 bases from V and 1 base from J, with 15 bases between. The CDR3 reads CASVLSMGSYEQYF. CDR3 DNA: TGTGCCAGCGTTTTATCGATGGGATCCTACGAGCAGTACTTC.

The CDR3 nucleotides are TGTGCCAGCAGCTCGGGGGACGGAGGCTCCTACAATGAGCAGTTCTTC. Translation gives CASSSGDGGSYNEQFF. The chain recombines TRBV13 with TRBJ2-1; D might be TRBD2 (6 bases). V was trimmed by 4 bases and J by 0 bases, leaving 13 bases between them. Germline V gene lookup returns CDR1 PRHDT and CDR2 FYEKMQ (reference sequence). This CDR3 region has 16 residues.

V usage is TRBV27 and J usage is TRBJ1-5; possibly TRBD1 for D (5 bases). Germline CDR1 MNHEY, CDR2 SMNVEV (reference sequence). CDR3 size: 15 residues. V lost 5 bases to trimming and J lost 4 bases, with 15 bases between them. The CDR3 reads CASSRSGGVNQPQHF. CDR3 nucleotides: TGTGCCAGCAGTCGGTCTGGGGGGGTGAATCAGCCCCAGCATTTT.

V and J are TRBV5-1 and TRBJ1-2; 10 positions match TRBD1. V was clipped by 0 bases and J by 8 bases; unmatched bases: 13. CDR1 and CDR2 (germline): SGHRS, YFSETQ. CDR3 length: 17 residues. The CDR3 region is CASSLEYLGQGQDGYTF. The CDR3 DNA reads as TGCGCCAGCAGCTTGGAATATTTGGGACAGGGGCAGGACGGCTACACCTTC.

The CDR3 bases are TGTGCCAGCAGCGCGGGACAGGGGGCCTCCGAGCAGTACTTC. This codes for CASSAGQGASEQYF. The J gene is TRBJ2-7, the V gene TRBV11-2, with 12 bases lining up with TRBD1. CDR3 length equals 14 residues. Germline-derived CDR1 and CDR2 are SGHAT and FQNNGV. With 5 bases clipped from V and 6 bases from J, the junction kept 5 bases outside the gene matches.

The chain recombines TRBV27 with TRBJ1-2, with 12 positions matching TRBD1. Trimming at V came to 8 bases and at J to 6 bases, leaving 7 bases not matched to a gene. Germline V gives CDR1 MNHEY, CDR2 SMNVEV (reference sequence). The CDR3 consists of 14 residues. CDR3 sequence reads: CASSSGTGGHGYTF. In DNA form, the CDR3 reads TGTGCCAGCTCTTCCGGGACAGGGGGCCATGGCTACACCTTC.

The chain has TRBV29-1 and TRBJ1-1; D unresolved. Trimming left V 5 bases short and J 1 base short, with 14 bases between. The CDR3 spans 14 residues. Germline CDR1 and CDR2: SQVTM and ANQGSEA. CDR3 residues: CSVLALRANTEAFF. CDR3 sequence (DNA): TGCAGCGTTCTGGCCCTCCGTGCGAACACTGAAGCTTTCTTT.

The gene calls are TRBV4-2 and TRBJ1-5; D gene ambiguous. CDR1 is LGHNA and CDR2 is YNFKEQ in the germline V gene. This CDR3 is built from 15 residues. The V and J ends lost 0 bases and 3 bases respectively, with 9 bases between them. This CDR3 reads CASSQDLALNQPQHF. CDR3 in DNA: TGTGCCAGCAGCCAAGATTTAGCTCTCAATCAGCCCCAGCATTTT.

This chain joins TRBV10-3 and TRBJ1-2, with D possibly being TRBD1 (5 bases). Trimming took 0 bases from V and 6 from J, leaving 11 bases between them. CDR1 ENHRY and CDR2 SYGVKD come from the germline V gene. The CDR3 is 14 residues long. The CDR3 protein is CAISESMAGNGYTF. DNA of the CDR3: TGTGCCATCAGTGAGTCGATGGCAGGGAATGGCTACACCTTC.

The chain is built from TRBV6-5 and TRBJ1-1; D unclear. The CDR3 sequence is 15 residues long. Germline CDR1 and CDR2: MNHEY and SVGAGI. Trimming shortened V by 0 bases and J by 0 bases, and 8 bases separated the two germline ends. The chain's CDR3 is CASSYSSYLNTEAFF. The DNA of the CDR3 is TGTGCCAGCAGTTACTCCAGCTACTTGAACACTGAAGCTTTCTTT.

This chain uses TRBV30 with TRBJ2-3, with D unresolved. The CDR3 loop spans 15 amino acids. Germline V lookup: CDR1 GTSNPN, CDR2 SVGIG (reference sequence). V was trimmed by 0 bases and J by 3 bases, leaving 13 bases between them. The CDR3 region has the DNA TGTGCCTGGAGTGTGGTGGAGTTGTGGACAGATACGCAGTATTTT. Its translation is CAWSVVELWTDTQYF.

V gene TRBV4-2 combines with J gene TRBJ2-1; D is possibly TRBD2 (6 bases). Germline-derived CDR1 and CDR2 are LGHNA and YNFKEQ. V was pared by 0 bases and J by 2 bases, with 17 bases between. The CDR3 sequence is 18 residues long. The chain's CDR3 is CASSQDPPGTLTYNEQFF. In DNA, the CDR3 is TGTGCCAGCAGCCAAGACCCCCCTGGGACTTTAACCTACAATGAGCAGTTCTTC.

V and J are TRBV25-1 and TRBJ2-7; the D is unclear. Germline CDR1 MGHDK, CDR2 SYGVNS. Trimming left V 4 bases short and J 3 bases short, with 19 bases between. This CDR3 is built from 16 residues. CDR3 in amino acids: CASSATPGTPGYEQYF. The CDR3 DNA reads as TGTGCCAGCAGTGCCACTCCCGGAACACCCGGCTACGAGCAGTACTTC.

This sequence joins TRBV6-5 and TRBJ2-7, with D possibly matching TRBD1 (6 bases). The germline V gene encodes CDR1 MNHEY and CDR2 SVGAGI. Trimming left V 2 bases short and J 0 bases short, with 20 bases between. The CDR3 contains 18 residues. CDR3 DNA sequence: TGTGCCAGCAGTTACGGGACAACGGTTACCCAGAGCTCCTACGAGCAGTACTTC. The encoded protein is CASSYGTTVTQSSYEQYF.

The rearrangement joins TRBV13 to TRBJ1-1; 7 positions match TRBD1. The J segment lost 3 bases and the V segment lost 5 bases, leaving 6 bases of the junction unmatched. The CDR3 extends over 14 amino acids. The germline V gene has CDR1 PRHDT and CDR2 FYEKMQ (reference sequence). The CDR3 nucleotides are TGTGCCAGCAGCACCGCGACAGGGTACACTGAAGCTTTCTTT. Its protein product is CASSTATGYTEAFF.

CDR3 DNA: TGTGCCAGCAGTTACTTTTTTGCAGGGGGCGCGAGCACTGAAGCTTTCTTT. Protein product: CASSYFFAGGASTEAFF. The V and J genes are TRBV6-5 and TRBJ1-1; 8 nucleotides agree with TRBD1. V shed 1 base, J shed 4 bases, and the junction held 11 bases outside the gene matches. Germline V lookup: CDR1 MNHEY, CDR2 SVGAGI. The CDR3 covers 17 residues.

This sequence joins TRBV27 and TRBJ2-2; tentatively, D is TRBD1 or TRBD2 (5 bases each). The CDR3 extends over 13 amino acids. Germline V gene lookup returns CDR1 MNHEY and CDR2 SMNVEV (reference sequence). Trimming removed 3 bases at V and 4 bases at J, with 6 bases between. The CDR3 loop reads CASSFGGTGELFF. The CDR3 bases are TGTGCCAGCAGTTTTGGGGGCACCGGGGAGCTGTTTTTT.

The rearrangement uses TRBV2 and TRBJ2-5; 8 nucleotides agree with TRBD1. The CDR3 runs 13 residues. Looked up from germline, CDR1 is SNHLY and CDR2 is FYNNEI. V lost 8 bases, J lost 4 bases, and 6 bases stayed unmatched. This CDR3 is CASLGTGGETQYF. CDR3 coding DNA: TGTGCCAGCCTTGGGACAGGAGGAGAGACCCAGTACTTC. The full variable domain, in which reference TRBV2 and TRBJ2-5 provide the parts outside the CDR3, is EPEVTQTPSHQVTQMGQEVILRCVPISNHLYFYWYRQILGQKVEFLVSFYNNEISEKSEIFDDQFSVERPDGSNFTLKIRSTKLEDSAMYFCASLGTGGETQYFGPGTRLLVL.

This sequence joins TRBV29-1 and TRBJ2-1; 10 bases map to TRBD2. This CDR3 has 13 residues. Germline V gene sequence: CDR1 SQVTM, CDR2 ANQGSEA. V shed 5 bases and J 10 bases; nucleotides not matched to a gene: 8. CDR3 DNA: TGCAGCGTTCGGACTAGCGGCCTGGCGGAGCAGTTCTTC. It codes for CSVRTSGLAEQFF.

V is TRBV4-1 and J is TRBJ2-1; D is perhaps TRBD2 (5 bases). Germline CDR1 and CDR2: MGHRA and YSYEKL. V lost 5 bases to trimming and J lost 0 bases, with 17 bases between them. The CDR3 runs 17 residues. The CDR3 bases are TGCGCCAGCAGCGGGCTAGCAGCCATTAGCTCCTACAATGAGCAGTTCTTC. Protein product: CASSGLAAISSYNEQFF.

This clonotype was recorded only once. V gene TRBV12-3 or TRBV12-4 combines with J gene TRBJ1-5; D might be TRBD1 (6 bases). The CDR3 is 15 amino acids. V was cut by 6 bases and J by 4 bases, with 16 bases left in between. The CDR3 loop reads CASSAGQGLNQPQHF. CDR3 in DNA: TGTGCCAGCAGCGCCGGGCAGGGGTTAAATCAGCCCCAGCATTTT.

This clonotype has a single count. This chain joins TRBV27 and TRBJ1-2; TRBD1 agrees at 8 bases. V lost 2 bases, J lost 3 bases, and 5 bases stayed unmatched. Per germline, CDR1 MNHEY and CDR2 SMNVEV (reference sequence). The CDR3 extends over 15 amino acids. The CDR3 loop is CASSLVGQGYYGYTF. The DNA for the CDR3 is TGTGCCAGCAGTTTAGTCGGACAGGGCTACTATGGCTACACCTTC.

The chain carries TRBV27 and TRBJ2-7, with D perhaps matching TRBD1 or TRBD2 (5 bases each). The length of the CDR3 is 15 residues. Germline CDR1 is MNHEY and CDR2 is SMNVEV (reference sequence). With 9 bases removed from V and 5 bases from J, the gap between germline ends came to 23 bases. In DNA, the CDR3 is TGTGCCAGTGGGGCGGCAGCGGCCCCCGTAGACGAGCAGTACTTC. Protein product: CASGAAAAPVDEQYF.